Following are 22 T cell receptor beta chains from one sample sequenced in a study of T cell responses to AZD1222 COVID-19 vaccine. Using immunoSEQ multiplex PCR, the repertoire was profiled, and TCRdb retains in-frame clones only, with some absent. The table lists tens of thousands of clones, 89% of them singletons. This specimen was peripheral blood, taken 28 days after the second AZD1222 dose. Every receptor here comes from an adult who received the AZD1222 COVID-19 vaccine.

The chain is built from TRBV28 and TRBJ1-6; 7 bases are a match to TRBD1. This CDR3 contains 18 residues. Germline V gene data show CDR1 as MDHEN and CDR2 as SYDVKM. J lost 6 bases, V lost 2 bases, and 13 bases had no gene match. The CDR3 sequence is CASSLPTQGVRGNSPLHF. CDR3 coding DNA: TGTGCCAGCAGTTTACCGACTCAGGGGGTTAGGGGTAATTCACCCCTCCACTTT.

CDR3: CASSERVTYEQYV. For the CDR3, the DNA is TGTGCCAGCAGTGAGAGGGTAACCTACGAGCAGTACGTC. V and J are TRBV2 and TRBJ2-7; the D gene is possibly TRBD2 (5 bases). The CDR3 is 13 amino acids. Per germline, CDR1 SNHLY and CDR2 FYNNEI. The germline V and J ends were trimmed by 3 bases and 2 bases, with 8 bases remaining between them.

This clone was detected once. The gene calls are TRBV3-1 (or the pseudogene TRBV3-2) and TRBJ1-2; no clear D. This CDR3 is 14 amino acids long. Between the trimmed V and J ends, which lost 7 bases and 2 bases, there was a span of 14 bases. CDR1 and CDR2 (germline): LGHDT, YNNKEL (reference sequence). The CDR3 coding sequence is TGTGCCAGCACCCCCTCGGACGGCAACTATGGCTACACCTTC. Amino acids: CASTPSDGNYGYTF.

J is TRBJ2-7 and V is TRBV25-1; D is perhaps TRBD1 (5 bases). From germline, CDR1 is MGHDK and CDR2 SYGVNS. The CDR3 runs to 14 residues. The V gene lost 3 bases and the J gene lost 2 bases, with 11 bases spanning the gap. CDR3 loop: CASSDYTGAYEQYF. In DNA, the CDR3 is TGTGCCAGCAGTGACTATACAGGTGCCTACGAGCAGTACTTC.

The rearrangement uses TRBV6-5 and TRBJ1-1, with 11 bases that match TRBD1. CDR1 and CDR2 (germline): MNHEY, SVGAGI. The CDR3 consists of 14 residues. V lost 6 bases and J lost 6; bases outside the gene matches: 6. The CDR3, as DNA: TGTGCCAGCAGCAAAGGACAGGGGGCGGCTGAAGCTTTCTTT. Protein product: CASSKGQGAAEAFF.

The gene calls are TRBV9 and TRBJ1-1; D remains ambiguous. Germline V gene data show CDR1 as SGDLS and CDR2 as YYNGEE. Trimming shortened V by 0 bases and J by 7 bases, and 13 bases separated the two germline ends. The CDR3 extends over 14 amino acids. The CDR3 DNA is TGTGCCAGCAGCGTAGGGGTAGAAGCGGGTGAAGCTTTCTTT. Protein product: CASSVGVEAGEAFF.

The chain links TRBV28 to TRBJ2-7; D assignment may be TRBD1 or TRBD2 (5 bases each). Germline CDR1 reads MDHEN; CDR2 reads SYDVKM. Trimming took off 3 bases at V and 7 bases at J, with 10 bases between the two ends. The CDR3 is made up of 12 amino acids. CDR3 amino acids: CASSLGTGEQYF. CDR3 nucleotides: TGTGCCAGCAGTTTGGGGACGGGGGAGCAGTACTTC.

The chain has TRBV20-1 and TRBJ2-5, with 10 bases that match TRBD2. The CDR3 covers 15 residues. The V gene's germline CDR1 is DFQATT and CDR2 SNEGSKA (reference sequence). The junction had 9 bases not matched to a gene; V was cut back by 3 bases and J by 5 bases. The CDR3 DNA reads TGCAGTGCTAGTGGGGCTAGCGGGAGCTGGGAGACCCAGTACTTC. Its protein is CSASGASGSWETQYF.

The chain couples TRBV19 to TRBJ1-5; no clear D. The CDR3 runs 15 residues. Per the germline V gene, CDR1 is LNHDA and CDR2 is SQIVND (reference sequence). V was pared by 6 bases and J by 4 bases, with 16 bases between. The CDR3 DNA is TGTGCCAGTAGACTTTTGGCCTTTACAAATCAGCCCCAGCATTTT. It is translated as CASRLLAFTNQPQHF.

The sample holds one count of this clone. The chain has TRBV19 and TRBJ2-6; maybe TRBD2 (6 bases). This CDR3 contains 17 residues. Germline V CDR1 and CDR2: LNHDA, SQIVND (reference sequence). Trimming removed 7 bases from V and 4 bases from J, with 20 bases in between. CDR3 nucleotides: TGTGCCAGTACCGATGACTGGGGGGTCGCCGGGGCCAACGTCCTGACTTTC. It specifies CASTDDWGVAGANVLTF.

The chain is built from TRBV6-2 or TRBV6-3 and TRBJ2-7; 14 bases fit TRBD2. Germline trimming cut 5 bases from V and 0 bases from J; bases unmatched to any gene: 9. This CDR3 contains 18 residues. The germline CDR1 and CDR2 sequences are MNHEY and SVGEGT. The DNA of the CDR3 is TGTGCCAGCAGTCACCCGGGGACTAGCGGGGGCAGCTCCTACGAGCAGTACTTC. Translating it yields CASSHPGTSGGSSYEQYF.

J is TRBJ2-1 and V is TRBV24-1; 14 bases are shared with TRBD2. The ends lost 8 bases at V and 7 bases at J; junction bases unmatched: 9. The CDR3 has 16 residues. Germline V gene lookup returns CDR1 KGHDR and CDR2 SFDVKD. The CDR3 nucleotides read TGTGCCACCAAAGGGACTAGCGGGAGTGGTTGGAATGAGCAGTTCTTC. This translates into CATKGTSGSGWNEQFF.

This chain links TRBV5-8 with TRBJ2-7; 8 nucleotides line up with TRBD2. V gave up 6 bases and J gave up 0 bases; unmatched junction bases: 11. The CDR3 extends over 16 amino acids. Germline values: CDR1 SGHTS, CDR2 YDEGEE. The DNA of the CDR3 is TGTGCCAGCACTCCAACGGGGGGGTTCAGCTCCTACGAGCAGTACTTC. Its translation: CASTPTGGFSSYEQYF.

This chain uses TRBV10-3 with TRBJ1-1, with no clear D. CDR1 and CDR2 (germline): ENHRY, SYGVKD. CDR3 length equals 12 residues. Trimming removed 5 bases at V and 1 base at J, with 5 bases between. DNA of the CDR3: TGTGCCATCAGTTCCGGGAACACTGAAGCTTTCTTT. It encodes CAISSGNTEAFF.

The chain combines TRBV7-8 with TRBJ1-2; D not resolved. The length of the CDR3 is 13 residues. The V gene's germline CDR1 is SGHVS and CDR2 FQNEAQ. V was trimmed by 1 base and J by 6 bases, leaving 9 bases between them. The CDR3 here is CASSLGGANGYTF. DNA of the CDR3: TGTGCCAGCAGCTTAGGGGGAGCCAATGGCTACACCTTC. The full variable domain, completed using reference TRBV7-8 and TRBJ1-2, is GAGVSQSPRYKVAKRGQDVALRCDPISGHVSLFWYQQALGQGPEFLTYFQNEAQLDKSGLPSDRFFAERPEGSVSTLKIQRTQQEDSAVYLCASSLGGANGYTFGSGTRLTVV.

The CDR3 spells CASSPPGGKEQFF. As DNA, the CDR3 is TGTGCCAGCTCACCTCCCGGCGGTAAGGAGCAGTTCTTC. This rearrangement joins TRBV18 to TRBJ2-1; unclear D gene. The germline CDR1 and CDR2 sequences are KGHSH and LQKENI. Trimming shortened V by 3 bases and J by 10 bases, and 13 bases separated the two germline ends. CDR3 length: 13 residues. The whole variable domain, remainder taken from reference TRBV18 and TRBJ2-1, is NAGVMQNPRHLVRRRGQEARLRCSPMKGHSHVYWYRQLPEEGLKFMVYLQKENIIDESGMPKERFSAEFPKEGPSILRIQQVVRGDSAAYFCASSPPGGKEQFFGPGTRLTVL.

V usage is TRBV28 and J usage is TRBJ2-4; tentatively, D is TRBD1 (5 bases). From germline, CDR1 is MDHEN and CDR2 SYDVKM. The CDR3 runs 16 residues. V was shortened by 4 bases and J by 3 bases, with 16 bases between the two germline ends. The CDR3 spells CASSSPAGIGKNIQYF. The DNA for the CDR3 is TGTGCCAGCAGTTCACCGGCAGGGATTGGCAAAAACATTCAGTACTTC.

The chain recombines TRBV7-6 with TRBJ2-3; D gene unclear. V dropped 1 base and J dropped 10 bases, with 9 bases sitting between them. The CDR3 sequence is 12 residues long. Germline V gene lookup returns CDR1 SGHVS and CDR2 FNYEAQ. The chain's CDR3 is CASSLDLVPQYF. Written as DNA, the CDR3 is TGTGCCAGCAGCTTAGACCTGGTTCCGCAGTATTTT.

The chain carries TRBV5-6 and TRBJ2-7; 13 bases fit TRBD2. This CDR3 is 16 amino acids long. CDR1 and CDR2 (germline): SGHDT, YYEEEE. With V trimmed by 0 bases and J by 4 bases, 4 bases remained unmatched. The CDR3, as DNA: TGTGCCAGCAGCTTGGCCGGACTAGCGGGAGTGTACGAGCAGTACGTC. Its translation is CASSLAGLAGVYEQYV.

This chain links TRBV7-2 with TRBJ1-4; 7 bases match TRBD1. Losses at the gene ends were 5 bases for V and 8 bases for J; bases not matched to a gene: 5. The CDR3 consists of 13 residues. Germline V gene lookup returns CDR1 SGHTA and CDR2 FQGNSA. CDR3 sequence reads: CASSRTGDEKLFF. For the CDR3, the DNA is TGTGCCAGCAGCCGTACAGGGGACGAAAAACTGTTTTTT.

The chain uses TRBV4-2 and TRBJ1-2; possible D gene TRBD1, 5 bases. Trimming removed 5 bases at V and 4 bases at J, with 14 bases between. CDR1 is LGHNA and CDR2 is YNFKEQ in the germline V gene. This CDR3 has 14 residues. CDR3 residues: CASSFEGQGYGYTF. CDR3 bases: TGTGCCAGCAGCTTCGAGGGGCAGGGCTATGGCTACACCTTC.

V is TRBV9 and J is TRBJ2-5; unclear D gene. V lost 0 bases to trimming and J lost 1 base, with 10 bases between them. Germline V gene data show CDR1 as SGDLS and CDR2 as YYNGEE. This CDR3 is built from 15 residues. The CDR3 bases are TGTGCCAGCAGCGTAGGGCCACATACCCAAGAGACCCAGTACTTC. As protein: CASSVGPHTQETQYF. Using reference TRBV9 and TRBJ2-5 for the parts outside the CDR3, the full variable domain is DSGVTQTPKHLITATGQRVTLRCSPRSGDLSVYWYQQSLDQGLQFLIQYYNGEERAKGNILERFSAQQFPDLHSELNLSSLELGDSALYFCASSVGPHTQETQYFGPGTRLLVL.